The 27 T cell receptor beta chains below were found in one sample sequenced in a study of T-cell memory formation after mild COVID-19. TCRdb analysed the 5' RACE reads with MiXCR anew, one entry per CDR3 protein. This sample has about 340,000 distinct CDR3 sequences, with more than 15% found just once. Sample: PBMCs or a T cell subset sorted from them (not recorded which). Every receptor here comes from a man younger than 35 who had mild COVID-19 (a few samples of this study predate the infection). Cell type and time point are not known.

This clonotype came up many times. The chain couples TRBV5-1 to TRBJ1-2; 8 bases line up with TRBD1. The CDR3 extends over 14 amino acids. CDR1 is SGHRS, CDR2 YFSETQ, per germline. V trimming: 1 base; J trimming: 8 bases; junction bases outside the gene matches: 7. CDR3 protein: CASSLRQGARGYTF. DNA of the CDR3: TGCGCCAGCAGCTTGCGGCAGGGGGCGCGAGGCTACACCTTC. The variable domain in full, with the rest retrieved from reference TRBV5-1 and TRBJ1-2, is KAGVTQTPRYLIKTRGQQVTLSCSPISGHRSVSWYQQTPGQGLQFLFEYFSETQRNKGNFPGRFSGRQFSNSRSEMNVSTLELGDSALYLCASSLRQGARGYTFGSGTRLTVV.

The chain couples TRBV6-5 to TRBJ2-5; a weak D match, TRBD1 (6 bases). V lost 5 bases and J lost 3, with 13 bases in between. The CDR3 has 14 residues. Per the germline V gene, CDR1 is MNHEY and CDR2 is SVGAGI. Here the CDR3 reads CASSPQGGEETQYF. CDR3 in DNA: TGTGCCAGCAGTCCACAGGGTGGCGAAGAGACCCAGTACTTC.

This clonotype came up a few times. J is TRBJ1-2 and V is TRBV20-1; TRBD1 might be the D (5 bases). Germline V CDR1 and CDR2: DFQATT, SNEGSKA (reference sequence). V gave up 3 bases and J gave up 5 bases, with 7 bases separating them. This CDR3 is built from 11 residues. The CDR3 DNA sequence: TGCAGTGCTAGCAGGGATTATGGCTACACCTTC. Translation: CSASRDYGYTF.

CDR3 amino acids: CASKTGDKGYTF. The CDR3 DNA reads TGTGCCAGCAAGACAGGGGATAAGGGCTACACCTTC. V is TRBV6-2 or TRBV6-3 and J is TRBJ1-2; 8 nucleotides line up with TRBD1. With 7 bases clipped from V and 8 bases from J, the junction kept 6 bases outside the gene matches. The CDR3 is 12 residues long. Per the germline V gene, CDR1 is MNHEY and CDR2 is SVGEGT.

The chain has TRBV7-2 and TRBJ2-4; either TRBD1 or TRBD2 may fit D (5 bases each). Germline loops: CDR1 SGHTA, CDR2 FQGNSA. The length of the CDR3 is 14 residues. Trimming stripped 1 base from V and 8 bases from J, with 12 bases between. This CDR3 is CASSLGSRGDIQYF. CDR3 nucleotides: TGTGCCAGCAGCTTAGGGTCCAGAGGGGACATTCAGTACTTC.

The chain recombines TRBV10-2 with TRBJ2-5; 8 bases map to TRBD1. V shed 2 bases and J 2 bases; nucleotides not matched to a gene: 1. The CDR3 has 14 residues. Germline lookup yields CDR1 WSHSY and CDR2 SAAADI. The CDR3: CASSEGTGQETQYF. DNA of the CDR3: TGCGCCAGCAGTGAGGGGACAGGACAAGAGACCCAGTACTTC.

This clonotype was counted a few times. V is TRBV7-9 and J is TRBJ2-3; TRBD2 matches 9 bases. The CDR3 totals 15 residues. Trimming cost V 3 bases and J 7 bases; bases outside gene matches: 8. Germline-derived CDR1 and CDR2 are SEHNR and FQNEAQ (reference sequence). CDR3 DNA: TGTGCCAGCAGCTTCGCGGGGGGGCCTACAAATACGCAGTATTTT. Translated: CASSFAGGPTNTQYF.

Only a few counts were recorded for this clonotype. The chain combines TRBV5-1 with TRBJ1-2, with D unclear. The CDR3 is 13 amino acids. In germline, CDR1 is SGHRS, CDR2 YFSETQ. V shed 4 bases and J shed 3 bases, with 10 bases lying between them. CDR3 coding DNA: TGCGCCAGCAGCGGCGTGGACTACTATGGCTACACCTTC. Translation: CASSGVDYYGYTF.

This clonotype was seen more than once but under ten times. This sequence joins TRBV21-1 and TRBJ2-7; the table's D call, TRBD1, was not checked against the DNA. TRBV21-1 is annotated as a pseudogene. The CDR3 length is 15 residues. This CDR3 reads CASSNSRTAPGGQYV. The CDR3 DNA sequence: TGTGCCAGCAGCAACTCTCGGACGGCTCCAGGGGGGCAGTACGTC.

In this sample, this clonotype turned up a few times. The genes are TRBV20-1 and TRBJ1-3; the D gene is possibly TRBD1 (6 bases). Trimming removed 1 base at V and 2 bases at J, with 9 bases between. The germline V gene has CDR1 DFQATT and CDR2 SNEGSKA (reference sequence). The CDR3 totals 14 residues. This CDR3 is CSARGPGAGNTIYF. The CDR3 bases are TGCAGTGCTAGAGGACCAGGGGCTGGAAACACCATATATTTT.

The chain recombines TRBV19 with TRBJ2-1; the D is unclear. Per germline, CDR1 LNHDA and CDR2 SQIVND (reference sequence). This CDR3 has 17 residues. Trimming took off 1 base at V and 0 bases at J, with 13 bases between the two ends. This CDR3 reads CASSIVGRQSSYNEQFF. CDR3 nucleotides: TGTGCCAGTAGTATAGTGGGCAGGCAAAGCTCCTACAATGAGCAGTTCTTC.

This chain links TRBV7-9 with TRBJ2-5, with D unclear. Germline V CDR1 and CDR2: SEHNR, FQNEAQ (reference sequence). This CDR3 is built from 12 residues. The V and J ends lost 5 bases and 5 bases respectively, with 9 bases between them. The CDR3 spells CASSNPGETQYF. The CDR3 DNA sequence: TGTGCCAGCAGCAACCCCGGGGAGACCCAGTACTTC.

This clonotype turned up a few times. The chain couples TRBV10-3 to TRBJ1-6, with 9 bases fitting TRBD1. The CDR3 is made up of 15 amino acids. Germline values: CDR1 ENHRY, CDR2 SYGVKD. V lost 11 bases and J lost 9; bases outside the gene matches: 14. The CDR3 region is CAARGWTGQGSPLHF. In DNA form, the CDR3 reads TGTGCCGCCAGAGGTTGGACGGGACAGGGTTCACCCCTCCACTTT.

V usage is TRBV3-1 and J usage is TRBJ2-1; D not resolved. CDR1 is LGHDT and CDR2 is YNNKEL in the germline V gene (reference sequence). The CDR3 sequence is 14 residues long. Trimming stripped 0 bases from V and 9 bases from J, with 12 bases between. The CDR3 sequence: CASSQDFSLVEQFF. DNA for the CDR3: TGTGCCAGCAGCCAAGATTTTAGTTTGGTTGAGCAGTTCTTC.

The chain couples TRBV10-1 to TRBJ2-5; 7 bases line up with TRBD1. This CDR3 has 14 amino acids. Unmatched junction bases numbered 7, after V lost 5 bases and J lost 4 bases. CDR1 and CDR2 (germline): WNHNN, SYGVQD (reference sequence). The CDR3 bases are TGCGCCAGCAGTCGGCAGGGGGTTCGAGAGACCCAGTACTTC. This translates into CASSRQGVRETQYF.

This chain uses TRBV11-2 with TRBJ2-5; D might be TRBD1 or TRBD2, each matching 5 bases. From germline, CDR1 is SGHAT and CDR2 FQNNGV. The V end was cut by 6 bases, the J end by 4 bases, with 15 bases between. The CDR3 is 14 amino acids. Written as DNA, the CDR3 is TGTGCCAGCAGTTCTGGGACCTCGAGAGAGACCCAGTACTTC. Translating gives CASSSGTSRETQYF.

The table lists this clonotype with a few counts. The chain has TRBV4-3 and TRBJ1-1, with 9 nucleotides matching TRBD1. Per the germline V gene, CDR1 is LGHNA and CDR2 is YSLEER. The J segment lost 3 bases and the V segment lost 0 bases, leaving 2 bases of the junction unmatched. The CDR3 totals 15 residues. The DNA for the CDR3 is TGCGCCAGCAGCCAAGAAGACAGGGGGGACACTGAAGCTTTCTTT. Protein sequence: CASSQEDRGDTEAFF.

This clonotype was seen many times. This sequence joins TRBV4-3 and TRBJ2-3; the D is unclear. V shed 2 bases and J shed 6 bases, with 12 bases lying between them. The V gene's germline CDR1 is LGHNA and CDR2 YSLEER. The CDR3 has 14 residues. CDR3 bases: TGCGCCAGCAGCCAATCGCTAGAGAGGGATACGCAGTATTTT. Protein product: CASSQSLERDTQYF.

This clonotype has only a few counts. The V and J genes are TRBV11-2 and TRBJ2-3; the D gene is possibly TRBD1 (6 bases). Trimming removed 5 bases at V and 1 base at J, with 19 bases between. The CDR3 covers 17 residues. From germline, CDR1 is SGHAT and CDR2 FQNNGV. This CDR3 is CASSPGPTGLGTDTQYF. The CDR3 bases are TGTGCCAGCAGCCCAGGCCCAACAGGGCTCGGCACAGATACGCAGTATTTT.

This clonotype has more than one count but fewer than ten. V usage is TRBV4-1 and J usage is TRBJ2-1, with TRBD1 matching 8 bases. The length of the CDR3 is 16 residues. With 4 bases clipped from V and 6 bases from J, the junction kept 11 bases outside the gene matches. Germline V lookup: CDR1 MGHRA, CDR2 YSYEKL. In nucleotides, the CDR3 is TGCGCCAGCAGCCGACGGGTAGACAGGGGTGTCAATGAGCAGTTCTTC. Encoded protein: CASSRRVDRGVNEQFF.

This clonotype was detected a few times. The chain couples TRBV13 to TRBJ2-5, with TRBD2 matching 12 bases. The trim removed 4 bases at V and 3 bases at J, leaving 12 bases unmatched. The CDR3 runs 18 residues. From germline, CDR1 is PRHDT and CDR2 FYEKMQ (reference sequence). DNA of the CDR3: TGTGCCAGCAGCTCCCTTGCTAGCGGGGGGGCGATCGAAGAGACCCAGTACTTC. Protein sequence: CASSSLASGGAIEETQYF.

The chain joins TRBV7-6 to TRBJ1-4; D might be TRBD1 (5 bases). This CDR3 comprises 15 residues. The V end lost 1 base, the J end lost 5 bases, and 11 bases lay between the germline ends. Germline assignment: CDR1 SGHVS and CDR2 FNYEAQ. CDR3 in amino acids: CASSLEVGRNEKLFF. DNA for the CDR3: TGTGCCAGCAGCTTAGAAGTGGGGCGCAATGAAAAACTGTTTTTT.

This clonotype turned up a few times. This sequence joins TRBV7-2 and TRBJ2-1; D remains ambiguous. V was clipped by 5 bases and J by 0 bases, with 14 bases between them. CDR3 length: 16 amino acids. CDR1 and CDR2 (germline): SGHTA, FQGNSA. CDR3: CASSPDVPSSYNEQFF. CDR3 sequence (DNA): TGTGCCAGCAGCCCGGACGTTCCAAGCTCCTACAATGAGCAGTTCTTC.

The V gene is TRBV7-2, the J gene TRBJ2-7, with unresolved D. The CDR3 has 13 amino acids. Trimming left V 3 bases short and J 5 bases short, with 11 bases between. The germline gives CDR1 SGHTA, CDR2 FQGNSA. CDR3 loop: CASSLAPSNEQYF. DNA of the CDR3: TGTGCCAGCAGCTTGGCCCCATCGAACGAGCAGTACTTC.

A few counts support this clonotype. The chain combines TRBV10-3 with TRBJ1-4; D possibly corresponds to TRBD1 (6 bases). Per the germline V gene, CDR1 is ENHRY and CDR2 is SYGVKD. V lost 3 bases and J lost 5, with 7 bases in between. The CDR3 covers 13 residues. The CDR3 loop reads CAISEGGNEKLFF. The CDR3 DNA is TGTGCCATCAGTGAAGGGGGAAATGAAAAACTGTTTTTT.

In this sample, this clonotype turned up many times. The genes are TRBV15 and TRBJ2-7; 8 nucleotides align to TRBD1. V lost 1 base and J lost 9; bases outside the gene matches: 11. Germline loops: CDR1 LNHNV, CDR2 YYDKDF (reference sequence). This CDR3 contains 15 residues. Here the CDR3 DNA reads TGTGCCACCAGCAGAGTTACAGGGGGGATGCTATGGCAGTACGTC. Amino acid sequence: CATSRVTGGMLWQYV.

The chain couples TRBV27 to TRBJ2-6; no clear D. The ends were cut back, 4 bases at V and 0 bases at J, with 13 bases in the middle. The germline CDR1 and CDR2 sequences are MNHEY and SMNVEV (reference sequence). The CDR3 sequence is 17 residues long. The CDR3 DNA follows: TGTGCCAGCAGTTCGGCAGGTACCCTCTCTGGGGCCAACGTCCTGACTTTC. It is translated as CASSSAGTLSGANVLTF.